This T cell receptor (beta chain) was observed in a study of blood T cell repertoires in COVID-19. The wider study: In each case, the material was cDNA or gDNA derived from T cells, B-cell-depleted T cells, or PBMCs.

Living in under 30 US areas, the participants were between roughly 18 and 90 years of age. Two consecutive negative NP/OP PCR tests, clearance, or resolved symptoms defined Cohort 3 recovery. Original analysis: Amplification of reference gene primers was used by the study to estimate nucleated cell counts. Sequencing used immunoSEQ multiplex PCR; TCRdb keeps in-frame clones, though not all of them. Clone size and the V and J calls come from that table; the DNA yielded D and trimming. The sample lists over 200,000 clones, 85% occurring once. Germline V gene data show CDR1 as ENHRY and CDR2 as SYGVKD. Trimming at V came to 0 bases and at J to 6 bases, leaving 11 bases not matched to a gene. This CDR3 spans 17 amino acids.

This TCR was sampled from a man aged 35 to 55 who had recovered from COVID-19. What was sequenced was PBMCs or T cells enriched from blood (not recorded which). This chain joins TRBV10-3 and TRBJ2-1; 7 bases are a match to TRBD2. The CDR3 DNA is TGTGCCATCAGTGAGTCGTTTCTAGCGGCTTTAGTCAATGAGCAGTTCTTC. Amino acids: CAISESFLAALVNEQFF.